In this sample, the clone carrying this T cell receptor (beta chain) turned up many times. Its antigen is unidentified. The sample comes from a study of CD8 T cells in ankylosing spondylitis. Study conclusions and caveats: According to the report, clones linked to the disease were significantly enriched in matched synovial fluid samples taken from ankylosing spondylitis patients. Apparently characteristic of ankylosing spondylitis blood was a TCR beta motif (eight highly homologous variants).

A quantitative 5'-RACE method, one with molecular barcodes, was used to make TCR beta libraries. TCRdb used MiXCR to reprocess the 5' RACE reads, holding one entry per CDR3 protein. This table has 130,000 or so distinct CDR3 sequences, more than 6.5% appearing once. CDR3 size: 15 residues. The V end was cut by 5 bases, the J end by 4 bases, with 16 bases between. The sample taken for sequencing was blood, either unsorted or a sorted T cell fraction (not recorded which). The receptor was derived from a male donor with ankylosing spondylitis or in good health (not recorded which). This chain uses TRBV12-3 or TRBV12-4 with TRBJ2-3, with D perhaps matching TRBD2 (6 bases). CDR3: CASSLQGLGSDTQYF. The CDR3 nucleotides are TGTGCCAGCAGTCTGCAGGGACTGGGGTCAGATACGCAGTATTTT.